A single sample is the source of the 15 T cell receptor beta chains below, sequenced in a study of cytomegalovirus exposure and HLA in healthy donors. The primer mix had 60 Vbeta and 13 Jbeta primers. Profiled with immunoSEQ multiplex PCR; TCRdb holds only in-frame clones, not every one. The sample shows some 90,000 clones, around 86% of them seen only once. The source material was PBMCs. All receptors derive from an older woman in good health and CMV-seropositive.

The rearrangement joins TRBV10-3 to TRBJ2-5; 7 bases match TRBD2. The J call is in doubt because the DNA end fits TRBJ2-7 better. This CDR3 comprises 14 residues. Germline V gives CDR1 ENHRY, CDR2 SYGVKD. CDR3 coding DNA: TGTGCCATCAGTGTTTCTAGCGGATCCTACGAGCAGTACTTC. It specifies CAISVSSGSYEQYF.

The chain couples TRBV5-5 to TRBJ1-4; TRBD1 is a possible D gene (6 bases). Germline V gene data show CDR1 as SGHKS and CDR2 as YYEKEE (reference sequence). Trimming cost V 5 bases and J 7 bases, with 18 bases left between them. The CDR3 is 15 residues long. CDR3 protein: CASSATGGSSEKLFF. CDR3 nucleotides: TGTGCCAGCAGTGCGACAGGAGGTAGTAGTGAAAAACTGTTTTTT.

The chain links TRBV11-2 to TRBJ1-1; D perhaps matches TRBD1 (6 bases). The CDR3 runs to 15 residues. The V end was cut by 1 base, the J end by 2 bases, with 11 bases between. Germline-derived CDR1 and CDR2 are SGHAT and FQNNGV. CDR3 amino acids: CASSLGGGRNTEAFF. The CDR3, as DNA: TGTGCCAGCAGCTTAGGGGGGGGCAGAAACACTGAAGCTTTCTTT. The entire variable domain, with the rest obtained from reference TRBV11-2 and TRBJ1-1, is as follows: EAGVAQSPRYKIIEKRQSVAFWCNPISGHATLYWYQQILGQGPKLLIQFQNNGVVDDSQLPKDRFSAERLKGVDSTLKIQPAKLEDSAVYLCASSLGGGRNTEAFFGQGTRLTVV.

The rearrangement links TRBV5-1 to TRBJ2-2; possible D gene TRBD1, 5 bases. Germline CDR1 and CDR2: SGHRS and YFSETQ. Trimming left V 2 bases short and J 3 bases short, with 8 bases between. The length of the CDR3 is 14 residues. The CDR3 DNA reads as TGCGCCAGCAGCTTCAGGGCGGACACCGGGGAGCTGTTTTTT. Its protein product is CASSFRADTGELFF. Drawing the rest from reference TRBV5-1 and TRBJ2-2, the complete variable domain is KAGVTQTPRYLIKTRGQQVTLSCSPISGHRSVSWYQQTPGQGLQFLFEYFSETQRNKGNFPGRFSGRQFSNSRSEMNVSTLELGDSALYLCASSFRADTGELFFGEGSRLTVL.

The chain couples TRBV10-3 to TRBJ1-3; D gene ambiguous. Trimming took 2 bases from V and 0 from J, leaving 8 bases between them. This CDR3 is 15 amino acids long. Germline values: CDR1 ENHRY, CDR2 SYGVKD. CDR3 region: CAISETGSSGNTIYF. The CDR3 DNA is TGTGCCATCAGTGAGACGGGGAGCTCTGGAAACACCATATATTTT.

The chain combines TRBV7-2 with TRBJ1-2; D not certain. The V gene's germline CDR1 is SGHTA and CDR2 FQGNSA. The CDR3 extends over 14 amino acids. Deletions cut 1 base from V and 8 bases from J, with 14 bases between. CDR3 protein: CASSLEGALWGYTF. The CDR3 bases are TGTGCCAGCAGCTTAGAGGGAGCTCTTTGGGGCTACACCTTC.

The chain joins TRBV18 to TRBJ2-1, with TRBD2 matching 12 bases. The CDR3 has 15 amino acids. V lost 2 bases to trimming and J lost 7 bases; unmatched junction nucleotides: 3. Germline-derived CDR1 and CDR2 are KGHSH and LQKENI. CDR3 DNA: TGTGCCAGCTCACCAACTAGCGGGAGGAGGAATGAGCAGTTCTTC. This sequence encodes CASSPTSGRRNEQFF.

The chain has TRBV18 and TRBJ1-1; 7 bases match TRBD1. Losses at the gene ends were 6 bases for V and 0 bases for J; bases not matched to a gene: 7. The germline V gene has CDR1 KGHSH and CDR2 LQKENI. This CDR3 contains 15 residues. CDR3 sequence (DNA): TGTGCCAGCTCCCACTCGACAGGGATGAACACTGAAGCTTTCTTT. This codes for CASSHSTGMNTEAFF.

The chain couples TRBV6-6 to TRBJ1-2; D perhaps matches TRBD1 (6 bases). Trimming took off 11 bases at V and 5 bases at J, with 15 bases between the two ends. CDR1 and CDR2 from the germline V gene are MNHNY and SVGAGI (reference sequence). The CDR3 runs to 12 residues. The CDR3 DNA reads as TGTGCCTCGACCCGGGACAAATATGGCTACACCTTC. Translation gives CASTRDKYGYTF.

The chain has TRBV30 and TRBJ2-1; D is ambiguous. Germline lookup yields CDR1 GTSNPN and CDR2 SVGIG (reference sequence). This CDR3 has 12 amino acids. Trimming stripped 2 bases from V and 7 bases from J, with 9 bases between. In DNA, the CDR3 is TGTGCCTGGAGTCGCGGTGGTAATGAGCAGTTCTTC. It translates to CAWSRGGNEQFF.

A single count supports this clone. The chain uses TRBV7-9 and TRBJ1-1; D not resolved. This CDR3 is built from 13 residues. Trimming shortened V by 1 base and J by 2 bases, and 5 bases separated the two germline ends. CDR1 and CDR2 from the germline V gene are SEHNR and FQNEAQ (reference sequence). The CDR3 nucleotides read TGTGCCAGCAGCTTAGAAAGCAACACTGAAGCTTTCTTT. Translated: CASSLESNTEAFF.

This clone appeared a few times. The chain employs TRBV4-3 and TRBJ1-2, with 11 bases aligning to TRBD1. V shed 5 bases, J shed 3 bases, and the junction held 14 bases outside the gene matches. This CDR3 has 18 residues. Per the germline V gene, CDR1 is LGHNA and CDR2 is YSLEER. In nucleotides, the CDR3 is TGCGCCAGCAGCAAATCCCGGGACAGGGGGAATCGGGACTATGGCTACACCTTC. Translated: CASSKSRDRGNRDYGYTF.

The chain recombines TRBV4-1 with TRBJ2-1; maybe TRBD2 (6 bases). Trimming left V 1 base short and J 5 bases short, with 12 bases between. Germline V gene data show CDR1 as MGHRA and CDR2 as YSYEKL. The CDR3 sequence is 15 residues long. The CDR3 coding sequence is TGCGCCAGCAGCCAAGTATGGGGGGAGGACAATGAGCAGTTCTTC. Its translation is CASSQVWGEDNEQFF.

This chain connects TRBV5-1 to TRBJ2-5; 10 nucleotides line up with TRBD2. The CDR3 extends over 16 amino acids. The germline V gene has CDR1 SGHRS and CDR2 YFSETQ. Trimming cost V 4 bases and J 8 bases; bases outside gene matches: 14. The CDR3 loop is CASSAPPGPSGRTQYF. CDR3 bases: TGCGCCAGCAGCGCCCCTCCTGGGCCTAGCGGGAGAACCCAGTACTTC.

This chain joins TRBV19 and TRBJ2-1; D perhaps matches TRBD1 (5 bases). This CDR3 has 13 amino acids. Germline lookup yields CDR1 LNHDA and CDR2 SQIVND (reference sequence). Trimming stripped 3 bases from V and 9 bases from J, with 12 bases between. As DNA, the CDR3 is TGTGCCAGTAGTATTGAGTTCAGGGCTGAGCAGTTCTTC. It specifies CASSIEFRAEQFF.